The 15 T cell receptor beta chains given below trace back to one sample, sequenced in a study of CD8 T cells in Susac syndrome. After extraction with the RNeasy kit, about 0.45 to 1 ug of the RNA was reverse transcribed using random hexamers. TCRdb re-derived calls from the immunoSEQ multiplex PCR reads in MiXCR, one entry per CDR3 protein. The sample records about 160,000 distinct CDR3 sequences, around 92% being singletons. Sequenced: CD4+ T cells from PBMCs. These receptors were taken from a human donor in good health.

The rearrangement joins TRBV5-4 to TRBJ1-1; 7 bases agree with TRBD1. The junction had 6 bases not matched to a gene; V was cut back by 7 bases and J by 3 bases. Germline V gene data show CDR1 as SGHNT and CDR2 as YYREEE (reference sequence). The CDR3 has 13 amino acids. Written as DNA, the CDR3 is TGTGCCAGCCAACAGGGGTTTGACACTGAAGCTTTCTTT. As protein: CASQQGFDTEAFF.

V usage is TRBV25-1 and J usage is TRBJ1-4, with TRBD1 matching over 7 bases. Germline V gives CDR1 MGHDK, CDR2 SYGVNS. This CDR3 region has 16 residues. With V trimmed by 8 bases and J by 4 bases, 13 bases remained unmatched. In DNA, the CDR3 is TGTGCCAGCCGGGACAGCTCCTCGGGCAATAATGAAAAACTGTTTTTT. Its translation: CASRDSSSGNNEKLFF.

The table lists this clonotype with a few counts. The CDR3 sequence is CASSPQGWDQPQHF. The CDR3 nucleotides are TGTGCCAGCAGTCCTCAGGGATGGGATCAGCCCCAGCATTTT. This chain uses TRBV2 with TRBJ1-5, with D tentatively TRBD1 (5 bases). The CDR3 spans 14 residues. The ends were cut back, 5 bases at V and 5 bases at J, with 13 bases in the middle. Per the germline V gene, CDR1 is SNHLY and CDR2 is FYNNEI.

V is TRBV7-9 and J is TRBJ1-4, with TRBD1 matching over 7 bases. The CDR3 is made up of 14 amino acids. V was clipped by 5 bases and J by 4 bases; unmatched bases: 4. The V gene's germline CDR1 is SEHNR and CDR2 FQNEAQ (reference sequence). CDR3 sequence reads: CASSKGQSNEKLFF. The DNA for the CDR3 is TGTGCCAGCAGCAAGGGACAGAGTAATGAAAAACTGTTTTTT.

The rearrangement joins TRBV7-8 to TRBJ2-3, with D uncertain. In germline, CDR1 is SGHVS, CDR2 FQNEAQ. V lost 0 bases, J lost 5 bases, and 9 bases lay in between. The CDR3 extends over 14 amino acids. CDR3 bases: TGTGCCAGCAGCTTAGCTGGACCGGGAGATACGCAGTATTTT. Translated, it gives CASSLAGPGDTQYF.

The genes are TRBV7-2 and TRBJ1-5; 10 bases line up with TRBD1. CDR1 and CDR2 (germline): SGHTA, FQGNSA. The CDR3 has 15 amino acids. V shed 3 bases, J shed 4 bases, and the junction held 3 bases outside the gene matches. The CDR3 spells CASSFDRGRNQPQHF. CDR3 DNA: TGTGCCAGCAGCTTTGACAGGGGGCGGAATCAGCCCCAGCATTTT.

This chain links TRBV13 with TRBJ2-1; 13 bases fit TRBD2. V gave up 5 bases and J gave up 1 base; unmatched junction bases: 5. This CDR3 has 17 residues. Per the germline V gene, CDR1 is PRHDT and CDR2 is FYEKMQ (reference sequence). CDR3 nucleotide sequence: TGTGCCAGCAGCCGGACTAGCGGGAGTCGGTCCTACAATGAGCAGTTCTTC. This translates into CASSRTSGSRSYNEQFF.

This chain links TRBV7-9 with TRBJ1-1; D remains ambiguous. This CDR3 region has 12 residues. V lost 2 bases to trimming and J lost 6 bases, with 7 bases between them. CDR1 and CDR2 from the germline V gene are SEHNR and FQNEAQ (reference sequence). The CDR3 sequence is CASSLMGSEAFF. The CDR3 nucleotides are TGTGCCAGCAGCTTAATGGGGTCTGAAGCTTTCTTT.

CDR3 protein: CASSLTGADYDTQYF. The CDR3, as DNA: TGCGCCAGCAGCTTAACAGGGGCGGATTACGATACGCAGTATTTT. V and J are TRBV5-1 and TRBJ2-3, with TRBD1 matching over 7 bases. Germline values: CDR1 SGHRS, CDR2 YFSETQ. The CDR3 totals 15 residues. V shed 2 bases and J 6 bases; nucleotides not matched to a gene: 9.

The chain couples TRBV23-1 to TRBJ2-2; no firm D call. TRBV23-1 is treated as an ORF (open reading frame) with a function not yet certain. The V end lost 10 bases, the J end lost 2 bases, and 14 bases lay between the germline ends. The CDR3 runs 14 residues. The CDR3 is CATLLTENTGELFF. CDR3 DNA: TGCGCCACGCTTTTGACGGAAAACACCGGGGAGCTGTTTTTT.

Written as DNA, the CDR3 is TGTGCCAGCAGCGAAATCCCCGGGACAGGGGCCACCCAGTACTTC. Residues: CASSEIPGTGATQYF. The chain combines TRBV7-2 with TRBJ2-5; TRBD1 matches 10 bases. Trimming cost V 5 bases and J 8 bases; bases outside gene matches: 11. There are 15 residues in the CDR3. Per germline, CDR1 SGHTA and CDR2 FQGNSA.

The CDR3 region has the DNA TGTGCCACCAGTGATAGGGACATAGAGACCCAGTACTTC. As protein: CATSDRDIETQYF. The chain is built from TRBV24-1 and TRBJ2-5, with D perhaps TRBD1 (6 bases). Per the germline V gene, CDR1 is KGHDR and CDR2 is SFDVKD. Trimming pared 3 bases from V and 4 bases from J, leaving 8 bases between. The CDR3 is 13 residues long.

V and J are TRBV18 and TRBJ2-5; no firm D call. Deletions cut 6 bases from V and 0 bases from J, with 8 bases between. This CDR3 region has 13 residues. The germline V gene encodes CDR1 KGHSH and CDR2 LQKENI. CDR3 region: CASSPVDQETQYF. CDR3 coding DNA: TGTGCCAGCTCCCCGGTAGACCAAGAGACCCAGTACTTC.

The rearrangement joins TRBV24-1 to TRBJ2-3; 7 positions agree with TRBD2. Germline lookup yields CDR1 KGHDR and CDR2 SFDVKD. The CDR3 length is 17 residues. V lost 1 base and J lost 4; bases outside the gene matches: 10. Here the CDR3 reads CATSDFRGDGGSDTQYF. The CDR3 DNA reads TGTGCCACCAGTGATTTTCGGGGGGACGGTGGGTCAGATACGCAGTATTTT.

This clonotype was found a few times. V usage is TRBV10-2 and J usage is TRBJ2-3, with 9 bases lining up with TRBD2. The CDR3 consists of 14 residues. CDR1 and CDR2 from the germline V gene are WSHSY and SAAADI. V lost 5 bases to trimming and J lost 1 base; unmatched junction nucleotides: 1. Written as DNA, the CDR3 is TGCGCCAGCAGTCGACTAGCGGGCACAGATACGCAGTATTTT. This sequence encodes CASSRLAGTDTQYF.